These 5 T cell receptor beta chains were all obtained from the same sample, sequenced in a study of radiation and T cells in renal cell carcinoma. Assay used: immunoSEQ multiplex PCR; TCRdb lists only in-frame clones, some missing. The table has about 130,000 clones, about 81% seen once. Described time point: blood 2 weeks post-SBRT. As for treatment: 15 Gy SBRT to primary tumor, nephrectomy 4 weeks later. The source material was blood, sampled from a patient whose treatment included radiotherapy and nephrectomy. The source of these receptors is a man in his fifties with renal cell carcinoma.

CDR3 sequence reads: CASTDPTGPDQPQHF. DNA for the CDR3: TGTGCCAGTACCGACCCGACAGGGCCGGACCAGCCCCAGCATTTT. This chain connects TRBV19 to TRBJ1-5; 7 bases are shared with TRBD1. Germline CDR1 and CDR2: LNHDA and SQIVND (reference sequence). The CDR3 runs 15 residues. With 7 bases clipped from V and 7 bases from J, the junction kept 13 bases outside the gene matches.

This clone was seen a few times. This sequence joins TRBV27 and TRBJ1-5; weak D call: TRBD1 (5 bases). V was shortened by 5 bases and J by 6 bases, with 11 bases between the two germline ends. Per the germline V gene, CDR1 is MNHEY and CDR2 is SMNVEV (reference sequence). CDR3 length: 13 amino acids. The CDR3 reads CASSLRRGQPQHF. The CDR3 DNA reads as TGTGCCAGCAGTCTTAGGAGGGGTCAGCCCCAGCATTTT.

This clone has a handful of counts. The V call is TRBV10-2, the J call TRBJ2-1, with TRBD2 as a possible D gene (5 bases). CDR1 is WSHSY and CDR2 is SAAADI in the germline V gene. The CDR3 loop spans 14 amino acids. Trimming left V 10 bases short and J 9 bases short, with 22 bases between. CDR3 sequence reads: CATTSGSRLSEQFF. For the CDR3, the DNA is TGCGCCACCACCAGCGGAAGTCGGCTTAGTGAGCAGTTCTTC.

The chain has TRBV29-1 and TRBJ2-2; no clear D gene. Germline V gene sequence: CDR1 SQVTM, CDR2 ANQGSEA. The CDR3 has 16 amino acids. V shed 6 bases and J shed 0 bases, with 17 bases lying between them. In nucleotides, the CDR3 is TGCAGCGTCAAAGACCCCCTTACGACGAACACCGGGGAGCTGTTTTTT. Amino acid sequence: CSVKDPLTTNTGELFF.

The J gene is TRBJ1-5, the V gene TRBV21-1. TRBV21-1 represents a pseudogene. The CDR3 length is 16 residues. As DNA, the CDR3 is TGTGCCAGCAGCAAAAGACCAAGACGATTCAATCAGCCCCAGCATTTT. This sequence encodes CASSKRPRRFNQPQHF.